One sample yielded the 29 T cell receptor beta chains listed below, sequenced in a study of blood T cell repertoires in COVID-19. Here immunoSEQ multiplex PCR was the method, and the copy in TCRdb shows in-frame clones only, minus some. In the table there are about 160,000 clones, 65% to 90% of which are singletons. Sequenced: peripheral blood. These receptors all come from a man between 65 and 79 years old with acute or convalescent COVID-19.

This chain joins TRBV24-1 and TRBJ2-2; TRBD1 might be the D (6 bases). Trimming took off 4 bases at V and 1 base at J, with 12 bases between the two ends. CDR1 and CDR2 (germline): KGHDR, SFDVKD. The CDR3 has 16 amino acids. The CDR3 nucleotides read TGTGCCACCAGTGAACTTCAGGGGCTGAACACCGGGGAGCTGTTTTTT. Protein product: CATSELQGLNTGELFF.

This clone was picked up a small number of times. The chain links TRBV3-1 (or the pseudogene TRBV3-2) to TRBJ1-6; D is unclear. V was cut by 3 bases and J by 10 bases, with 10 bases left in between. The CDR3 has 13 amino acids. From germline, CDR1 is LGHDT and CDR2 YNNKEL (reference sequence). The DNA for the CDR3 is TGTGCCAGCAGCCAGCGGTCTGGGTCACCCCTCCACTTT. Translation gives CASSQRSGSPLHF.

The V and J genes are TRBV15 and TRBJ2-1, with 9 bases aligning to TRBD2. Per germline, CDR1 LNHNV and CDR2 YYDKDF (reference sequence). This CDR3 has 15 amino acids. V dropped 4 bases and J dropped 5; count of bases not matched to a gene: 6. The CDR3 spells CATSISGRLNNEQFF. The CDR3 DNA sequence: TGTGCCACCAGCATAAGCGGGAGGCTTAACAATGAGCAGTTCTTC.

In its sample, this clone was seen once. The chain has TRBV28 and TRBJ2-1, with 11 bases aligning to TRBD2. CDR1 and CDR2 (germline): MDHEN, SYDVKM. The V and J ends lost 6 bases and 15 bases, in that order; junction bases with no gene match: 16. CDR3 length: 15 residues. The DNA of the CDR3 is TGTGCCAGCAGGGGTACTAGCGGGAGCCCCGCGGTCGTGTTCTTC. Its translation: CASRGTSGSPAVVFF. Full variable domain (rest looked up from reference TRBV28 and TRBJ2-1): DVKVTQSSRYLVKRTGEKVFLECVQDMDHENMFWYRQDPGLGLRLIYFSYDVKMKEKGDIPEGYSVSREKKERFSLILESASTNQTSMYLCASRGTSGSPAVVFFGPGTRLTVL.

In its sample, this clone was seen once. The V call is TRBV19, the J call TRBJ2-7; TRBD1 matches 7 bases. The CDR3 sequence is 15 residues long. CDR1 is LNHDA and CDR2 is SQIVND in the germline V gene (reference sequence). The ends lost 3 bases at V and 2 bases at J; junction bases unmatched: 7. This CDR3 reads CASSMARDSPYEQYF. CDR3 nucleotide sequence: TGTGCCAGTAGTATGGCCCGGGACAGCCCCTACGAGCAGTACTTC.

The chain has TRBV28 and TRBJ1-5; 10 nucleotides match TRBD1. The CDR3 has 14 residues. Germline values: CDR1 MDHEN, CDR2 SYDVKM. After removal of 3 bases from V and 5 bases from J, the junction contained 1 base not matched to a gene. The CDR3 coding sequence is TGTGCCAGCAGTTTGGGACAGGGGTATCAGCCCCAGCATTTT. Protein: CASSLGQGYQPQHF.

The V call is TRBV29-1, the J call TRBJ2-2; 12 positions agree with TRBD1. This CDR3 is built from 14 residues. V trimming: 6 bases; J trimming: 2 bases; junction bases outside the gene matches: 1. The germline CDR1 and CDR2 sequences are SQVTM and ANQGSEA. The CDR3 reads CSVGQGANTGELFF. CDR3 nucleotides: TGCAGCGTGGGACAGGGGGCAAACACCGGGGAGCTGTTTTTT.

This rearrangement joins TRBV14 to TRBJ2-7; 8 bases agree with TRBD1. V was clipped by 1 base and J by 6 bases; unmatched bases: 8. CDR3 length: 15 residues. Germline V lookup: CDR1 SGHDN, CDR2 FVKESK. CDR3 DNA: TGTGCCAGCAGCCAAGTCGATGCAGGGGGCGCCGAGCAGTACTTC. Its translation: CASSQVDAGGAEQYF.

This sequence joins TRBV6-2 or TRBV6-3 and TRBJ2-1; TRBD2 matches at 10 bases. The CDR3 spans 16 residues. V gave up 5 bases and J gave up 1 base; unmatched junction bases: 5. Germline CDR1 reads MNHEY; CDR2 reads SVGEGT. The CDR3 is CASSPLAGESYNEQFF. Written as DNA, the CDR3 is TGTGCCAGCAGTCCCCTAGCGGGAGAGTCCTACAATGAGCAGTTCTTC.

This clone appeared once. V gene TRBV6-2 or TRBV6-3 combines with J gene TRBJ1-2; D perhaps matches TRBD1 (6 bases). V lost 4 bases, J lost 4 bases, and 13 bases lay in between. There are 14 residues in the CDR3. CDR1 is MNHEY, CDR2 SVGEGT, per germline. The CDR3 here is CASSSDSASYGYTF. The DNA of the CDR3 is TGTGCCAGCAGTTCGGACAGCGCAAGCTATGGCTACACCTTC.

The rearrangement links TRBV2 to TRBJ2-7; TRBD1 matches at 7 bases. The J segment lost 5 bases and the V segment lost 6 bases, leaving 13 bases of the junction unmatched. CDR1 is SNHLY and CDR2 is FYNNEI in the germline V gene. This CDR3 contains 15 residues. The CDR3 sequence is CASRDRDAWRNEQYF. The CDR3 DNA is TGTGCCAGCAGAGACAGGGACGCCTGGCGGAACGAGCAGTACTTC.

The V gene is TRBV27, the J gene TRBJ2-1; D call uncertain. CDR1 MNHEY and CDR2 SMNVEV come from the germline V gene (reference sequence). The CDR3 spans 13 residues. Trimming pared 1 base from V and 6 bases from J, leaving 7 bases between. The CDR3 reads CASSLLLGNEQFF. CDR3 sequence (DNA): TGTGCCAGCAGTTTATTGCTAGGCAATGAGCAGTTCTTC.

The V and J genes are TRBV5-4 and TRBJ2-1, with 7 bases matching TRBD2. Trimming at V came to 1 base and at J to 0 bases, leaving 4 bases not matched to a gene. The CDR3 loop spans 16 amino acids. Germline-derived CDR1 and CDR2 are SGHNT and YYREEE (reference sequence). This CDR3 reads CASSLTAGSSYNEQFF. In nucleotides, the CDR3 is TGTGCCAGCAGCTTGACAGCGGGATCCTCCTACAATGAGCAGTTCTTC.

The chain joins TRBV3-1 (or the pseudogene TRBV3-2) to TRBJ2-5, with 11 bases lining up with TRBD2. Germline V gene sequence: CDR1 LGHDT, CDR2 YNNKEL (reference sequence). V lost 1 base to trimming and J lost 3 bases; unmatched junction nucleotides: 7. The CDR3 is 17 residues long. CDR3 sequence reads: CASSQGSGRAGKETQYF. CDR3 nucleotides: TGTGCCAGCAGCCAAGGTAGCGGGAGGGCCGGGAAAGAGACCCAGTACTTC.

This clone was seen only a few times. The chain employs TRBV9 and TRBJ1-1, with 11 nucleotides matching TRBD1. Per the germline V gene, CDR1 is SGDLS and CDR2 is YYNGEE. Germline trimming cut 0 bases from V and 5 bases from J; bases unmatched to any gene: 3. The CDR3 has 15 amino acids. This chain's CDR3 is CASSVGTGGWTEAFF. The CDR3 DNA follows: TGTGCCAGCAGCGTAGGGACAGGGGGCTGGACTGAAGCTTTCTTT.

This CDR3 is CASSLPTSFEQYF. Written as DNA, the CDR3 is TGTGCCAGCAGCTTACCAACTAGCTTCGAGCAGTACTTC. This chain joins TRBV7-2 and TRBJ2-7; maybe TRBD2 (6 bases). The CDR3 is 13 amino acids. The V gene lost 2 bases and the J gene lost 6 bases, with 11 bases spanning the gap. CDR1 SGHTA and CDR2 FQGNSA come from the germline V gene.

V usage is TRBV19 and J usage is TRBJ2-7; 7 positions agree with TRBD1. This CDR3 comprises 17 residues. The V gene's germline CDR1 is LNHDA and CDR2 SQIVND (reference sequence). V shed 4 bases and J 3 bases; nucleotides not matched to a gene: 15. CDR3 sequence: CASSTRQGASPYYEQYF. Written as DNA, the CDR3 is TGTGCCAGTAGTACGAGACAGGGAGCCTCCCCTTACTACGAGCAGTACTTC.

The chain recombines TRBV6-5 with TRBJ1-1; 12 nucleotides align to TRBD1. The CDR3 length is 14 residues. Germline trimming cut 6 bases from V and 6 bases from J; bases unmatched to any gene: 5. Germline V gene sequence: CDR1 MNHEY, CDR2 SVGAGI. The CDR3, as DNA: TGTGCCAGCAGGGGGACAGGGGGCAAGGCTGAAGCTTTCTTT. Its protein is CASRGTGGKAEAFF.

The chain carries TRBV27 and TRBJ2-7; 10 positions agree with TRBD2. CDR3 length equals 14 residues. CDR1 is MNHEY and CDR2 is SMNVEV in the germline V gene (reference sequence). The junction had 1 base not matched to a gene; V was cut back by 3 bases and J by 2 bases. In nucleotides, the CDR3 is TGTGCCAGCAGTTTTGGACTAGCGGCCTACGAGCAGTACTTC. It specifies CASSFGLAAYEQYF.

The table lists this clone with a few counts. The chain recombines TRBV7-6 with TRBJ2-7; 8 bases agree with TRBD1. Germline trimming cut 1 base from V and 5 bases from J; bases unmatched to any gene: 4. Germline V CDR1 and CDR2: SGHVS, FNYEAQ. This CDR3 comprises 14 residues. The CDR3: CASSLGTGKDEQYF. For the CDR3, the DNA is TGTGCCAGCAGCTTAGGGACAGGGAAGGACGAGCAGTACTTC. Looking up the rest from reference TRBV7-6 and TRBJ2-7 gives the full variable domain: GAGVSQSPRYKVTKRGQDVALRCDPISGHVSLYWYRQALGQGPEFLTYFNYEAQQDKSGLPNDRFSAERPEGSISTLTIQRTEQRDSAMYRCASSLGTGKDEQYFGPGTRLTVT.

V is TRBV27 and J is TRBJ2-1; TRBD1 matches 8 bases. Germline values: CDR1 MNHEY, CDR2 SMNVEV (reference sequence). The CDR3 is 15 amino acids. The trim removed 3 bases at V and 9 bases at J, leaving 10 bases unmatched. The CDR3 sequence is CASSFRQGASSEQFF. Written as DNA, the CDR3 is TGTGCCAGCAGTTTTAGGCAGGGGGCAAGTAGTGAGCAGTTCTTC.

This clone appeared a single time. The chain uses TRBV5-1 and TRBJ1-1; TRBD1 aligns across 7 bases. Trimming at V came to 6 bases and at J to 1 base, leaving 12 bases not matched to a gene. The germline gives CDR1 SGHRS, CDR2 YFSETQ. This CDR3 has 16 residues. The CDR3: CASKGDSLIPNTEAFF. DNA for the CDR3: TGCGCCAGCAAGGGGGACAGCCTTATCCCGAACACTGAAGCTTTCTTT. Full variable domain (outside the CDR3, taken from reference TRBV5-1 and TRBJ1-1): KAGVTQTPRYLIKTRGQQVTLSCSPISGHRSVSWYQQTPGQGLQFLFEYFSETQRNKGNFPGRFSGRQFSNSRSEMNVSTLELGDSALYLCASKGDSLIPNTEAFFGQGTRLTVV.

The sample holds a few counts of this clone. The rearrangement uses TRBV4-1 and TRBJ2-7; possible D gene TRBD2, 5 bases. Germline V gene data show CDR1 as MGHRA and CDR2 as YSYEKL. The CDR3 is 14 residues long. Trimming left V 0 bases short and J 1 base short, with 7 bases between. The CDR3 DNA reads TGCGCCAGCAGCCAAGATACGGGATCCTACGAGCAGTACTTC. Translating gives CASSQDTGSYEQYF.

This clone appeared a few times. The CDR3 DNA follows: TGTGCCACCTTACTAGCGGGAGCCTACGAGCAGTACTTC. Translating it yields CATLLAGAYEQYF. The genes are TRBV15 and TRBJ2-7; 11 nucleotides agree with TRBD2. The CDR3 has 13 residues. Germline CDR1 and CDR2: LNHNV and YYDKDF (reference sequence). V lost 8 bases and J lost 2; bases outside the gene matches: 2.

Turning to this clone: Other DNA variants within this sample encode the same CDR3. CDR3 amino acids: CASSPQETQYF. The CDR3 nucleotides are TGTGCCAGCAGTCCACAAGAGACCCAGTACTTC. The J gene is TRBJ2-5, the V gene TRBV6-6, with D hard to call. In germline, CDR1 is MNHNY, CDR2 SVGAGI (reference sequence). The germline V and J ends were trimmed by 5 bases and 2 bases, with 3 bases remaining between them. The CDR3 consists of 11 residues.

This clone was detected only a few times. This chain joins TRBV5-1 and TRBJ2-7; D might be TRBD2 (5 bases). V was clipped by 4 bases and J by 5 bases, with 13 bases between them. The germline V gene has CDR1 SGHRS and CDR2 YFSETQ. The CDR3 covers 13 residues. This chain's CDR3 is CASSPREHHEQYF. The CDR3 DNA reads as TGCGCCAGCAGCCCCCGGGAACACCACGAGCAGTACTTC.

The chain joins TRBV7-6 to TRBJ1-4; 11 nucleotides agree with TRBD1. The CDR3 extends over 15 amino acids. The germline V gene encodes CDR1 SGHVS and CDR2 FNYEAQ. Trimming took 1 base from V and 7 from J; bases not matched to a gene: 2. The CDR3 loop reads CASSLVGTGGEKLFF. The CDR3, as DNA: TGTGCCAGCAGCTTAGTTGGGACAGGGGGTGAAAAACTGTTTTTT.

The chain employs TRBV7-9 and TRBJ1-1, with TRBD1 matching over 8 bases. V shed 8 bases and J 5 bases; nucleotides not matched to a gene: 7. This CDR3 comprises 13 residues. The germline gives CDR1 SEHNR, CDR2 FQNEAQ (reference sequence). Here the CDR3 DNA reads TGTGCCAGCCTTGGACAGGGAGGGACTGAAGCTTTCTTT. The encoded protein is CASLGQGGTEAFF.

This rearrangement joins TRBV10-3 to TRBJ1-5; D remains ambiguous. Germline CDR1 ENHRY, CDR2 SYGVKD. This CDR3 has 13 amino acids. V lost 0 bases, J lost 7 bases, and 7 bases lay in between. CDR3: CAISESASQPQHF. CDR3 DNA: TGTGCCATCAGTGAGTCGGCCTCGCAGCCCCAGCATTTT.